The rows below give T cell receptor beta chains drawn from one sample of a study of OX40 agonist ivuxolimab in advanced cancers. Assay: immunoSEQ multiplex PCR; the TCRdb copy retains only in-frame clones and omits some. Seen here are approximately 82,000 clones, 94% observed once, and the top ten hold roughly 20%. Here the sequenced sample was CD4+ or CD8+ T cells sorted from blood, taken in a trial of the OX40 agonist ivuxolimab. These receptors originate from an adult with an advanced solid tumor such as melanoma, head and neck, liver or kidney cancer. CDR3s include the opening cysteine and the closing phenylalanine or tryptophan. The D gene is left open where the match is weak.

CDR3 protein	CDR3 DNA	D gene	V gene	J gene
CASSPRQGQDYNEQFF	TGTGCCAGCAGCCCAAGGCAGGGACAGGATTACAATGAGCAGTTCTTC	TRBD1	TRBV7-9	TRBJ2-1
CASSYSWEQYF	TGTGCCAGCAGTTACTCCTGGGAGCAGTACTTC	-	TRBV6-5	TRBJ2-7
CASTNGQGSYGYTF	TGTGCCAGCACCAACGGGCAGGGGAGTTATGGCTACACCTTC	-	TRBV27	TRBJ1-2
CASSQEVGERAGNTIYF	TGTGCCAGCAGCCAAGAGGTAGGAGAAAGGGCTGGAAACACCATATATTTT	-	TRBV4-2	TRBJ1-3
CASSLLGDRAQETQYF	TGTGCCAGCAGTTTATTAGGGGACAGGGCCCAAGAGACCCAGTACTTC	TRBD1	TRBV27	TRBJ2-5
CASSFRRDTYNEQFF	TGTGCCAGCAGCTTCCGCAGGGACACCTACAATGAGCAGTTCTTC	-	TRBV5-6	TRBJ2-1
CASSPRGSGNTIYF	TGTGCCAGCAGCCCGAGGGGGTCCGGAAACACCATATATTTT	-	TRBV13	TRBJ1-3
CASSLWGSGTEAFF	TGCGCCAGCAGCTTGTGGGGGTCGGGGACTGAAGCTTTCTTT	-	TRBV5-1	TRBJ1-1
CASSLDGRLGDETQYF	TGTGCCAGCAGCTTAGATGGTCGGCTGGGGGATGAGACCCAGTACTTC	-	TRBV11-2	TRBJ2-5
CASNLGGPTGELFF	TGTGCCAGCAACCTGGGGGGACCCACCGGGGAGCTGTTTTTT	-	TRBV2	TRBJ2-2
CASGLSGTGLNEQFF	TGTGCTAGTGGTTTGTCAGGGACCGGACTTAATGAGCAGTTCTTC	-	TRBV12-5	TRBJ2-1
CASSPSGGGKAAFF	TGTGCCAGCAGCCCCTCGGGGGGGGGAAAGGCAGCTTTCTTT	-	TRBV7-6	TRBJ1-1
CTTRGIHSNQPQHF	TGTACCACTAGGGGCATACATAGCAATCAGCCCCAGCATTTT	-	TRBV6-5	TRBJ1-5
CSPRRAYEQYF	TGCAGTCCCCGCCGTGCCTACGAGCAGTACTTC	-	TRBV20-1	TRBJ2-7
CASSLIAGEQFF	TGTGCCAGCAGCTTAATAGCGGGGGAGCAGTTCTTC	TRBD2	TRBV7-2	TRBJ2-1
CASSLGQRVGTRDTEAFF	TGCGCCAGCAGCTTGGGACAGCGGGTTGGTACCCGGGACACTGAAGCTTTCTTT	-	TRBV5-1	TRBJ1-1
CASTYRGNQPQHF	TGTGCCAGTACCTACAGGGGGAATCAGCCCCAGCATTTT	TRBD1	TRBV19	TRBJ1-5
CASSPLSYNEQFF	TGTGCCAGCAGCCCCCTTTCCTACAATGAGCAGTTCTTC	-	TRBV9	TRBJ2-1
CASSLTIPYRGQNTGELFF	TGTGCCAGCAGCTTAACAATACCATACAGGGGGCAGAACACCGGGGAGCTGTTTTTT	TRBD1	TRBV7-8	TRBJ2-2
CASSKPSDRADTQYF	TGTGCCAGCAGCAAACCCTCGGACAGAGCAGATACGCAGTATTTT	-	TRBV21-1	TRBJ2-3